Sequencing of this T cell receptor beta chain was carried out in a study of blood T cell repertoires in COVID-19. Study at large: Samples came from the United States, Italy and Spain, spanning acute and convalescent COVID-19. PBMCs, B-cell-depleted T cells, or T cells were the source of the cDNA or gDNA that made up the material.

Germline lookup yields CDR1 SGHTA and CDR2 FQGNSA. CDR3 length equals 17 residues. V was cut by 4 bases and J by 6 bases, with 22 bases left in between. The authors' processing: Scientists estimated how many nucleated cells there were by amplifying reference gene primers. The method was immunoSEQ multiplex PCR; TCRdb's version includes in-frame clones alone and lacks a portion of them. D and trimming come from the DNA, and the V and J calls and clone size come from that table. The sample contains around 61,000 clones, 80% to 85% of which appear only once. The sequencing input was peripheral blood. This receptor was taken from an elderly man with acute or convalescent COVID-19. This rearrangement joins TRBV7-2 to TRBJ2-1; possible D gene TRBD1, 6 bases. Here the CDR3 DNA reads TGTGCCAGCAGCTCGGCCCTACAGGGTATTAACAGCAATGAGCAGTTCTTC. This sequence encodes CASSSALQGINSNEQFF.